One sample yielded the 17 T cell receptor beta chains listed below, sequenced in a study of cytomegalovirus exposure and HLA in healthy donors. This PCR relied on a set of 60 Vbeta primers and 13 Jbeta primers. This table comes from immunoSEQ multiplex PCR, and its TCRdb copy is limited to in-frame clones, with some not included. The profile shows 120,000 to 150,000 clones, over 60% of them singletons. The sample consisted of PBMCs. The receptor set was obtained from a male donor in good health and CMV-seronegative.

With respect to this clone: Other DNA variants within this sample encode the same CDR3. As DNA, the CDR3 is TGTGCCAGCAGCTTGGGGGGGCAGAGCTCCTACGAGCAGTACTTC. Protein product: CASSLGGQSSYEQYF. V gene TRBV5-4 combines with J gene TRBJ2-7; a possible D gene is TRBD1 (6 bases). The ends were cut back, 0 bases at V and 0 bases at J, with 10 bases in the middle. The CDR3 runs to 15 residues. Germline loops: CDR1 SGHNT, CDR2 YYREEE (reference sequence). The whole variable domain, remainder taken from reference TRBV5-4 and TRBJ2-7, is ETGVTQSPTHLIKTRGQQVTLRCSSQSGHNTVSWYQQALGQGPQFIFQYYREEENGRGNFPPRFSGLQFPNYSSELNVNALELDDSALYLCASSLGGQSSYEQYFGPGTRLTVT.

This chain links TRBV18 with TRBJ2-2; TRBD1 matches 9 bases. This CDR3 comprises 14 residues. Germline V lookup: CDR1 KGHSH, CDR2 LQKENI. The trim removed 7 bases at V and 4 bases at J, leaving 4 bases unmatched. The chain's CDR3 is CASLPGQGTGELFF. The DNA of the CDR3 is TGTGCCAGCTTACCGGGACAGGGCACCGGGGAGCTGTTTTTT. Looking up the rest from reference TRBV18 and TRBJ2-2 gives the full variable domain: NAGVMQNPRHLVRRRGQEARLRCSPMKGHSHVYWYRQLPEEGLKFMVYLQKENIIDESGMPKERFSAEFPKEGPSILRIQQVVRGDSAAYFCASLPGQGTGELFFGEGSRLTVL.

The chain couples TRBV5-6 to TRBJ2-3, with 7 bases lining up with TRBD1. From germline, CDR1 is SGHDT and CDR2 YYEEEE. Trimming removed 2 bases from V and 4 bases from J; junction bases left unmatched: 7. The CDR3 consists of 15 residues. The CDR3 DNA reads TGTGCCAGCAGCTTCCAGGGGGTCAGCTCAGATACGCAGTATTTT. It translates to CASSFQGVSSDTQYF.

J is TRBJ2-7 and V is TRBV7-9, with a tentative D call TRBD2 (6 bases). V lost 6 bases and J lost 1, with 13 bases in between. CDR1 and CDR2 (germline): SEHNR, FQNEAQ (reference sequence). CDR3 length: 14 residues. This CDR3 reads CASREGSWSYEQYF. The CDR3 region has the DNA TGTGCCAGCAGGGAGGGCAGTTGGTCCTACGAGCAGTACTTC.

J is TRBJ2-2 and V is TRBV5-1; D is perhaps TRBD1 (5 bases). CDR3 length: 14 residues. Trimming pared 3 bases from V and 5 bases from J, leaving 11 bases between. CDR1 is SGHRS, CDR2 YFSETQ, per germline. As DNA, the CDR3 is TGCGCCAGCAGCTGGGGCGGCACAACCGGGGAGCTGTTTTTT. This gives the protein CASSWGGTTGELFF.

CDR3 in amino acids: CASRTGTSGTYEQYF. For the CDR3, the DNA is TGCGCCAGCAGGACCGGGACTAGCGGCACCTACGAGCAGTACTTC. The chain uses TRBV5-1 and TRBJ2-7, with 11 bases fitting TRBD2. Per the germline V gene, CDR1 is SGHRS and CDR2 is YFSETQ. Trimming removed 5 bases from V and 2 bases from J; junction bases left unmatched: 6. This CDR3 region has 15 residues.

The chain combines TRBV10-3 with TRBJ2-7; TRBD2 might be the D (5 bases). CDR1 and CDR2 from the germline V gene are ENHRY and SYGVKD. CDR3 length: 12 residues. Trimming removed 10 bases from V and 6 bases from J, with 16 bases in between. The CDR3 loop is CATLRVMGEQYF. For the CDR3, the DNA is TGTGCCACCCTGCGGGTCATGGGCGAGCAGTACTTC.

This rearrangement joins TRBV5-6 to TRBJ1-3; D perhaps matches TRBD1 (6 bases). CDR3 length: 15 residues. The V gene lost 4 bases and the J gene lost 4 bases, with 15 bases spanning the gap. Germline lookup yields CDR1 SGHDT and CDR2 YYEEEE. CDR3 sequence (DNA): TGTGCCAGCAGCCCCGGAGACAGGTTGGGAAACACCATATATTTT. This sequence encodes CASSPGDRLGNTIYF.

This sequence joins TRBV7-2 and TRBJ1-5, with D hard to call. The germline CDR1 and CDR2 sequences are SGHTA and FQGNSA. This CDR3 comprises 13 residues. V was cut by 0 bases and J by 7 bases, with 7 bases left in between. The CDR3 DNA sequence: TGTGCCAGCAGCTTAGCCCTAATACAGCCCCAGCATTTT. This sequence encodes CASSLALIQPQHF.

The rearrangement links TRBV7-3 to TRBJ2-5; 7 bases align to TRBD2. The CDR3 extends over 13 amino acids. V shed 9 bases, J shed 1 base, and the junction held 5 bases outside the gene matches. The germline V gene encodes CDR1 SGHTA and CDR2 FQGTGA. The CDR3 nucleotides are TGTGCCAGGGGGAGGGGAGGCCAAGAGACCCAGTACTTC. Its protein is CARGRGGQETQYF.

The V gene is TRBV5-6, the J gene TRBJ2-1; TRBD2 might be the D (5 bases). V shed 0 bases and J shed 0 bases, with 7 bases lying between them. CDR3 length equals 15 residues. Germline V gene data show CDR1 as SGHDT and CDR2 as YYEEEE. The CDR3 DNA follows: TGTGCCAGCAGCTTGGGGAGGAGCTCCTACAATGAGCAGTTCTTC. Protein sequence: CASSLGRSSYNEQFF.

Details on this clone: The same CDR3 can be traced to other DNA sequences in this sample. The chain employs TRBV5-6 and TRBJ1-5; D is perhaps TRBD1 (6 bases). CDR3 length equals 15 residues. Germline V CDR1 and CDR2: SGHDT, YYEEEE. Trimming stripped 2 bases from V and 1 base from J, with 10 bases between. The CDR3 sequence: CASSLRGLSNQPQHF. DNA of the CDR3: TGTGCCAGCAGCTTAAGGGGGTTGAGCAATCAGCCCCAGCATTTT.

V gene TRBV4-1 combines with J gene TRBJ2-7; 7 bases are shared with TRBD2. The germline CDR1 and CDR2 sequences are MGHRA and YSYEKL. V shed 0 bases and J 5 bases; nucleotides not matched to a gene: 19. This CDR3 has 19 amino acids. CDR3 bases: TGCGCCAGCAGCCAAGATTCGGCTAGCGGCTACGATTATTTCGACGAGCAGTACTTC. Its translation is CASSQDSASGYDYFDEQYF.

V is TRBV5-5 and J is TRBJ1-2; D is possibly TRBD1 (6 bases). Germline-derived CDR1 and CDR2 are SGHKS and YYEKEE (reference sequence). Trimming removed 4 bases from V and 2 bases from J, with 6 bases in between. The CDR3 runs 12 residues. The chain's CDR3 is CASSGQNYGYTF. The CDR3, as DNA: TGTGCCAGCAGCGGACAGAACTATGGCTACACCTTC.

V gene TRBV7-9 combines with J gene TRBJ2-5, with 8 bases identical to TRBD2. The J call may be mistaken, given a closer DNA end match to TRBJ2-7. Germline V gene data show CDR1 as SEHNR and CDR2 as FQNEAQ (reference sequence). This CDR3 region has 14 residues. DNA of the CDR3: TGTGCCAGCCGAACTAGCGGTAGCTCCTACGAGCAGTACTTC. It specifies CASRTSGSSYEQYF.

Here the CDR3 reads CASSLQIGGLAGAYEQYF. CDR3 DNA: TGTGCCAGCAGCTTGCAGATCGGAGGACTAGCGGGAGCCTACGAGCAGTACTTC. The V gene is TRBV7-6, the J gene TRBJ2-7, with TRBD2 identical over 13 bases. With V trimmed by 3 bases and J by 2 bases, 10 bases remained unmatched. This CDR3 has 18 residues. Looked up from germline, CDR1 is SGHVS and CDR2 is FNYEAQ.

The chain links TRBV27 to TRBJ1-6, with 9 positions matching TRBD1. The CDR3 runs 14 residues. V dropped 1 base and J dropped 8; count of bases not matched to a gene: 0. Germline V gene data show CDR1 as MNHEY and CDR2 as SMNVEV (reference sequence). The CDR3 loop is CASSLWTGDSPLHF. The CDR3 nucleotides are TGTGCCAGCAGTTTATGGACAGGGGATTCACCCCTCCACTTT.